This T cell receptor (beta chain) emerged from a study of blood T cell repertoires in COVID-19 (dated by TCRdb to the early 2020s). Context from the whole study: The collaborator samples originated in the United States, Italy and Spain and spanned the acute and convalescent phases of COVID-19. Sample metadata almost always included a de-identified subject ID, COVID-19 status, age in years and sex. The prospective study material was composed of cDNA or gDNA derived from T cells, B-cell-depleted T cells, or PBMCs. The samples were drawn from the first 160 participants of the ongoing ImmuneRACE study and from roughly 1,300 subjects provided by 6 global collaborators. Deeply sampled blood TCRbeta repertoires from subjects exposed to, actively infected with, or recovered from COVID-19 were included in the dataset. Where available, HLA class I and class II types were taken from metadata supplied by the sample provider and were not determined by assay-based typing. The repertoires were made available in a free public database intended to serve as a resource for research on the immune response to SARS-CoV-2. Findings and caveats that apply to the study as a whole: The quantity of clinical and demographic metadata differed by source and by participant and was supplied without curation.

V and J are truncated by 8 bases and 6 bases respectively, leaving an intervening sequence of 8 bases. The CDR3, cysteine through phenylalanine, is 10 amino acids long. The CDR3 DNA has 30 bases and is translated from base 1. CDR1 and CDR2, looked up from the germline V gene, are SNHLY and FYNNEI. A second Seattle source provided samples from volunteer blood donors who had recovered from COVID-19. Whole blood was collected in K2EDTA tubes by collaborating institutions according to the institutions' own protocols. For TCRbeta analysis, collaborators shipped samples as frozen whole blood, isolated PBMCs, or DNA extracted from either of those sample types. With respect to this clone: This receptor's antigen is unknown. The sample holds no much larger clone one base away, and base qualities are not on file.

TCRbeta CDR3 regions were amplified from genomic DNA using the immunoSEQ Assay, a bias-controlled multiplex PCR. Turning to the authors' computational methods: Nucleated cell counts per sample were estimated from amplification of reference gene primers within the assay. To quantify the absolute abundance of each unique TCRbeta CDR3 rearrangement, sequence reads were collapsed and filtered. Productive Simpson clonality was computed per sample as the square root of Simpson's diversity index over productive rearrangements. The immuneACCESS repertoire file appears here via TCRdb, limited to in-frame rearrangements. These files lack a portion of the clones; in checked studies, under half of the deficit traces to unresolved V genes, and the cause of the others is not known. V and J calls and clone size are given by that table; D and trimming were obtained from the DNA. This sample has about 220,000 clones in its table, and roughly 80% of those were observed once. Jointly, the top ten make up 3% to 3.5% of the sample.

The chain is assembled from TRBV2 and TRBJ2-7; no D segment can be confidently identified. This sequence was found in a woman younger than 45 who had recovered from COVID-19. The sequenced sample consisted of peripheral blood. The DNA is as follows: TGTGCCAGCGCCCTAAGCGAGCAGTACTTC. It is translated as CASALSEQYF.